Presented here are 31 T cell receptor beta chains from one specimen sequenced in a study of cytomegalovirus exposure and HLA in healthy donors. The PCR ran on 60 Vbeta and 13 Jbeta primers. Here immunoSEQ multiplex PCR was the method, and the copy in TCRdb shows in-frame clones only, minus some. The sample has 150,000 to 200,000 clones, 82% seen once. Sequenced: PBMCs. The receptors were gathered from a man between 35 and 55 years old in good health and CMV-seronegative.

The genes are TRBV5-1 and TRBJ2-7; D is unresolved. Between the trimmed V and J ends, which lost 8 bases and 0 bases, there was a span of 15 bases. This CDR3 is built from 14 residues. Germline V gene data show CDR1 as SGHRS and CDR2 as YFSETQ. CDR3 residues: CASTLGPSSYEQYF. CDR3 nucleotides: TGCGCCAGTACCCTAGGTCCTAGCTCCTACGAGCAGTACTTC.

This sequence joins TRBV11-2 and TRBJ2-1; 8 nucleotides match TRBD1. This CDR3 spans 14 amino acids. In germline, CDR1 is SGHAT, CDR2 FQNNGV. V lost 2 bases to trimming and J lost 6 bases; unmatched junction nucleotides: 3. The CDR3: CASSLTGGINEQFF. In nucleotides, the CDR3 is TGTGCCAGCAGCTTAACAGGGGGGATCAATGAGCAGTTCTTC. Filled out from reference TRBV11-2 and TRBJ2-1, the complete variable domain reads EAGVAQSPRYKIIEKRQSVAFWCNPISGHATLYWYQQILGQGPKLLIQFQNNGVVDDSQLPKDRFSAERLKGVDSTLKIQPAKLEDSAVYLCASSLTGGINEQFFGPGTRLTVL.

The V and J genes are TRBV9 and TRBJ1-4; D is possibly TRBD1 (6 bases). CDR1 and CDR2 from the germline V gene are SGDLS and YYNGEE. There are 13 residues in the CDR3. V was cut by 2 bases and J by 7 bases, with 9 bases left in between. CDR3 residues: CASSVQGSEKLFF. CDR3 DNA: TGTGCCAGCAGCGTTCAGGGGAGTGAAAAACTGTTTTTT.

This rearrangement joins TRBV15 to TRBJ1-4; 7 bases match TRBD1. The CDR3 contains 15 residues. After removal of 0 bases from V and 7 bases from J, the junction contained 5 bases not matched to a gene. Per the germline V gene, CDR1 is LNHNV and CDR2 is YYDKDF (reference sequence). The CDR3 loop reads CATSRDGRDSEKLFF. The DNA for the CDR3 is TGTGCCACCAGCAGAGATGGAAGGGACAGTGAAAAACTGTTTTTT. Full variable domain (remainder filled in from reference TRBV15 and TRBJ1-4): DAMVIQNPRYQVTQFGKPVTLSCSQTLNHNVMYWYQQKSSQAPKLLFHYYDKDFNNEADTPDNFQSRRPNTSFCFLDIRSPGLGDTAMYLCATSRDGRDSEKLFFGSGTQLSVL.

V usage is TRBV27 and J usage is TRBJ2-2, with D perhaps TRBD1 (6 bases). This CDR3 region has 15 residues. The ends were cut back, 5 bases at V and 5 bases at J, with 15 bases in the middle. Germline CDR1 reads MNHEY; CDR2 reads SMNVEV (reference sequence). The CDR3 here is CASSLGQFGTGELFF. The CDR3 DNA reads TGTGCCAGCAGTCTCGGACAGTTTGGTACCGGGGAGCTGTTTTTT.

This chain links TRBV7-2 with TRBJ2-7; 9 bases agree with TRBD1. Germline trimming cut 2 bases from V and 5 bases from J; bases unmatched to any gene: 16. The CDR3 has 18 residues. Germline CDR1 SGHTA, CDR2 FQGNSA. This CDR3 is CASSLTKTRTGDSNEQYF. The CDR3 coding sequence is TGTGCCAGCAGCTTAACGAAGACCCGGACAGGGGACTCGAACGAGCAGTACTTC.

This chain joins TRBV30 and TRBJ2-2; D might be TRBD2 (5 bases). Trimming left V 6 bases short and J 6 bases short, with 17 bases between. Germline lookup yields CDR1 GTSNPN and CDR2 SVGIG (reference sequence). This CDR3 has 14 amino acids. CDR3 sequence (DNA): TGTGCCTGTATGGTACGGGGAAACGCCGGGGAGCTGTTTTTT. Its protein is CACMVRGNAGELFF.

This chain uses TRBV2 with TRBJ2-7; tentative D call: TRBD1 (6 bases). Trimming took 5 bases from V and 0 from J, leaving 14 bases between them. Per germline, CDR1 SNHLY and CDR2 FYNNEI. CDR3 size: 15 residues. This CDR3 reads CASSRDRSSSYEQYF. CDR3 nucleotides: TGTGCCAGCAGTCGAGACAGGTCGAGCTCCTACGAGCAGTACTTC.

The chain employs TRBV18 and TRBJ2-7; D unresolved. With 2 bases removed from V and 4 bases from J, the gap between germline ends came to 9 bases. CDR1 and CDR2 (germline): KGHSH, LQKENI. This CDR3 is built from 13 residues. Written as DNA, the CDR3 is TGTGCCAGCTCACCAATCGAGCAATACGAGCAGTACTTC. Residues: CASSPIEQYEQYF.

The rearrangement links TRBV9 to TRBJ2-1; the match to TRBD2 covers 8 bases. The germline gives CDR1 SGDLS, CDR2 YYNGEE. V lost 3 bases to trimming and J lost 0 bases; unmatched junction nucleotides: 11. The CDR3 is 18 residues long. The CDR3 region has the DNA TGTGCCAGCAGCGAAACTCTCGGGGCGGGAGGCTCCTACAATGAGCAGTTCTTC. Translating gives CASSETLGAGGSYNEQFF.

The chain uses TRBV28 and TRBJ2-7; a weak D match, TRBD1 (6 bases). The CDR3 is 13 amino acids. V was pared by 4 bases and J by 7 bases, with 14 bases between. CDR1 is MDHEN and CDR2 is SYDVKM in the germline V gene. The DNA of the CDR3 is TGTGCCAGCAGTTCCGGGACACTTTGGGAGCAGTACTTC. Protein sequence: CASSSGTLWEQYF.

V usage is TRBV5-4 and J usage is TRBJ2-7; 9 nucleotides line up with TRBD2. After removal of 4 bases from V and 3 bases from J, the junction contained 11 bases not matched to a gene. Germline V lookup: CDR1 SGHNT, CDR2 YYREEE (reference sequence). This CDR3 has 16 residues. CDR3 residues: CASSPGGRGGNYEQYF. CDR3 nucleotide sequence: TGTGCCAGCAGCCCTGGGGGGCGGGGGGGAAACTACGAGCAGTACTTC.

This clone was recorded only once. The rearrangement links TRBV11-3 to TRBJ2-1; D is possibly TRBD2 (6 bases). Germline lookup yields CDR1 SGHNT and CDR2 YENEEA. CDR3 length: 15 amino acids. The V end was cut by 2 bases, the J end by 3 bases, with 11 bases between. This CDR3 reads CASSLSGSHYNEQFF. The CDR3 region has the DNA TGTGCCAGCAGCTTATCCGGGAGTCACTACAATGAGCAGTTCTTC.

V is TRBV28 and J is TRBJ1-4; 7 positions agree with TRBD1. CDR3 length: 15 residues. J gave up 8 bases and V 6 bases, and 12 bases lay outside the gene matches. Germline values: CDR1 MDHEN, CDR2 SYDVKM. In DNA, the CDR3 is TGTGCCAGCAGCATACAGGGGAGCGTGGCAGAAAAACTGTTTTTT. It codes for CASSIQGSVAEKLFF.

This clone has just a few counts. J is TRBJ2-7 and V is TRBV5-1; 9 nucleotides line up with TRBD2. This CDR3 region has 14 residues. V lost 4 bases, J lost 7 bases, and 9 bases stayed unmatched. CDR1 and CDR2 (germline): SGHRS, YFSETQ. CDR3 amino acids: CASSVIAGALEQYF. CDR3 DNA: TGCGCCAGCAGCGTAATAGCGGGAGCCTTAGAGCAGTACTTC.

This chain joins TRBV6-1 and TRBJ1-2; perhaps TRBD1 as D (5 bases). Trimming left V 2 bases short and J 7 bases short, with 11 bases between. Germline V gene lookup returns CDR1 MNHNS and CDR2 SASEGT. The CDR3 extends over 13 amino acids. The CDR3 is CASSEQGSIGYTF. The CDR3 nucleotides read TGTGCCAGCAGTGAACAGGGATCGATTGGCTACACCTTC.

The rearrangement uses TRBV18 and TRBJ2-2; 9 bases are a match to TRBD1. The junction had 9 bases not matched to a gene; V was cut back by 4 bases and J by 0 bases. CDR3 size: 18 residues. In germline, CDR1 is KGHSH, CDR2 LQKENI. The DNA of the CDR3 is TGTGCCAGCTCACTAGGCTCCGGGACAGGGCCGAACACCGGGGAGCTGTTTTTT. The encoded protein is CASSLGSGTGPNTGELFF.

In regard to this clone: One junction end does not reproduce the germline sequence, and a read error may be involved. V is TRBV7-9 and J is TRBJ2-5; 10 bases line up with TRBD2. The CDR3 sequence is 16 residues long. Germline CDR1 SEHNR, CDR2 FQNEAQ (reference sequence). The CDR3: CSSSEGLASPQETQYF. The CDR3 DNA is TGTTCCAGCAGCGAGGGACTAGCGTCTCCTCAAGAGACCCAGTACTTC.

This clone was detected only a few times. The V and J genes are TRBV14 and TRBJ2-3, with a weak D call TRBD2 (6 bases). This CDR3 has 15 residues. Germline loops: CDR1 SGHDN, CDR2 FVKESK. V dropped 2 bases and J dropped 4 bases, with 13 bases sitting between them. CDR3 protein: CASSQRLGSADTQYF. The CDR3 region has the DNA TGTGCCAGCAGCCAACGACTAGGGAGCGCAGATACGCAGTATTTT.

This chain joins TRBV6-4 and TRBJ2-2; TRBD1 is a possible D gene (5 bases). Trimming shortened V by 3 bases and J by 0 bases, and 8 bases separated the two germline ends. The CDR3 has 15 residues. Germline assignment: CDR1 MRHNA and CDR2 SNTAGT. CDR3 region: CASSEGQSNTGELFF. In DNA, the CDR3 is TGTGCCAGCAGTGAGGGGCAGTCGAACACCGGGGAGCTGTTTTTT.

The V and J genes are TRBV4-2 and TRBJ2-1, with 8 bases aligning to TRBD1. CDR1 and CDR2 (germline): LGHNA, YNFKEQ. The J segment lost 7 bases and the V segment lost 2 bases, leaving 4 bases of the junction unmatched. The CDR3 runs 14 residues. As DNA, the CDR3 is TGTGCCAGCAGCCAACTAGGGACAGGAAATGAGCAGTTCTTC. It specifies CASSQLGTGNEQFF.

The gene calls are TRBV29-1 and TRBJ2-2; D is uncertain. Trimming cost V 5 bases and J 4 bases, with 11 bases left between them. Germline CDR1 SQVTM, CDR2 ANQGSEA. CDR3 size: 13 residues. CDR3 nucleotides: TGCAGCGTTAGTCTAGGTCTCACCGGGGAGCTGTTTTTT. Its protein is CSVSLGLTGELFF.

The rearrangement joins TRBV14 to TRBJ2-7, with 13 bases matching TRBD2. Per germline, CDR1 SGHDN and CDR2 FVKESK. Unmatched junction bases numbered 5, after V lost 4 bases and J lost 5 bases. The CDR3 runs 15 residues. CDR3 amino acids: CASSPTSGRANEQYF. CDR3 nucleotides: TGTGCCAGCAGCCCAACTAGCGGGAGGGCCAACGAGCAGTACTTC.

This chain uses TRBV4-2 with TRBJ2-5, with TRBD1 matching over 10 bases. The V gene's germline CDR1 is LGHNA and CDR2 YNFKEQ. V shed 1 base, J shed 4 bases, and the junction held 9 bases outside the gene matches. The CDR3 is 17 amino acids. The CDR3 sequence: CASSQVTPGQGGETQYF. The CDR3 nucleotides read TGTGCCAGCAGCCAAGTTACCCCTGGACAGGGGGGAGAGACCCAGTACTTC.

The V gene is TRBV2, the J gene TRBJ2-1, with no clear D. CDR3 length equals 18 residues. CDR1 and CDR2 (germline): SNHLY, FYNNEI. V shed 5 bases and J shed 0 bases, with 20 bases lying between them. In nucleotides, the CDR3 is TGTGCCAGCAGTCACCACTCCGGGTACTCGAGCTCCTACAATGAGCAGTTCTTC. Translated, it gives CASSHHSGYSSSYNEQFF.

The chain is built from TRBV10-2 and TRBJ1-4; no reliable D call. The length of the CDR3 is 16 residues. With 0 bases removed from V and 0 bases from J, the gap between germline ends came to 8 bases. Per germline, CDR1 WSHSY and CDR2 SAAADI. CDR3 sequence (DNA): TGCGCCAGCAGTGAGTCGTGGCGGGCAACTAATGAAAAACTGTTTTTT. It specifies CASSESWRATNEKLFF.

In this sample, this clone turned up once. The chain recombines TRBV6-6 with TRBJ1-1, with TRBD1 matching 8 bases. CDR1 and CDR2 from the germline V gene are MNHNY and SVGAGI (reference sequence). Trimming removed 5 bases from V and 5 bases from J; junction bases left unmatched: 4. CDR3 length: 13 residues. The CDR3 reads CASSLQGATEAFF. The DNA of the CDR3 is TGTGCCAGCAGTCTTCAGGGGGCTACTGAAGCTTTCTTT.

This clone was recorded once. This rearrangement joins TRBV28 to TRBJ2-3; a weak D match, TRBD1 (6 bases). The ends were cut back, 7 bases at V and 4 bases at J, with 18 bases in the middle. The V gene's germline CDR1 is MDHEN and CDR2 SYDVKM. The CDR3 is 15 amino acids. CDR3 amino acids: CASTLGGVRSDTQYF. The CDR3 bases are TGTGCCAGCACCCTAGGGGGAGTTCGTTCAGATACGCAGTATTTT. Drawing the rest from reference TRBV28 and TRBJ2-3, the complete variable domain is DVKVTQSSRYLVKRTGEKVFLECVQDMDHENMFWYRQDPGLGLRLIYFSYDVKMKEKGDIPEGYSVSREKKERFSLILESASTNQTSMYLCASTLGGVRSDTQYFGPGTRLTVL.

This rearrangement joins TRBV5-1 to TRBJ2-2, with 10 bases fitting TRBD1. The CDR3 has 17 amino acids. The V gene's germline CDR1 is SGHRS and CDR2 YFSETQ. The J segment lost 6 bases and the V segment lost 0 bases, leaving 8 bases of the junction unmatched. CDR3 sequence: CASSLGFGDRGPGELFF. The CDR3 nucleotides are TGCGCCAGCAGCTTGGGTTTCGGGGACAGGGGACCCGGGGAGCTGTTTTTT.

The CDR3 here is CASSSGRGGLGDTQYF. CDR3 DNA sequence: TGTGCCAGCAGCTCGGGCCGGGGGGGGCTAGGAGATACGCAGTATTTT. The rearrangement joins TRBV11-2 to TRBJ2-3, with 8 bases identical to TRBD2. The CDR3 consists of 16 residues. V lost 4 bases to trimming and J lost 5 bases; unmatched junction nucleotides: 11. Germline lookup yields CDR1 SGHAT and CDR2 FQNNGV.

This chain links TRBV19 with TRBJ2-1; 7 nucleotides line up with TRBD2. From germline, CDR1 is LNHDA and CDR2 SQIVND (reference sequence). With V trimmed by 3 bases and J by 12 bases, 14 bases remained unmatched. This CDR3 is 15 amino acids long. DNA of the CDR3: TGTGCCAGTAGTATCAGCGGGGCCGGCGGGGACGGGCAGTTCTTC. Its protein product is CASSISGAGGDGQFF.